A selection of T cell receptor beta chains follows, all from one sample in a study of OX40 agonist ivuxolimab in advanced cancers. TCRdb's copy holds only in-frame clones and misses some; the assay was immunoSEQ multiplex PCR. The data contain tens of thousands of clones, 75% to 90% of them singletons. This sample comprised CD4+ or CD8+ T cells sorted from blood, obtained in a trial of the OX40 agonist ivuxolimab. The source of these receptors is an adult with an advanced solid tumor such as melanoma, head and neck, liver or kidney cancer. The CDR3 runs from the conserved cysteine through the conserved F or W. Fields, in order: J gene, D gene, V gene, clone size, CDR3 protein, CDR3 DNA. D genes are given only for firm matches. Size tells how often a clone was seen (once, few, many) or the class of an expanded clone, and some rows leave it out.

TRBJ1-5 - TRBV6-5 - CASSYPLQPQHF TGTGCCAGCAGTTACCCACTTCAACCCCAGCATTTT
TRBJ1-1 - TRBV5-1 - CASSLASPSTEAFF TGCGCCAGCAGCTTGGCCTCCCCGAGCACTGAAGCTTTCTTT
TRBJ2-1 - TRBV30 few CAWSLGGAGSAYNEQFF TGTGCCTGGAGTCTCGGCGGCGCGGGAAGCGCCTACAATGAGCAGTTCTTC
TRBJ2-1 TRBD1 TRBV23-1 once CASSLRRVGRGHRKRSYNEQFF TGCGCCAGCAGTCTGAGAAGAGTAGGCAGGGGGCATAGGAAGAGGTCCTACAATGAGCAGTTCTTC
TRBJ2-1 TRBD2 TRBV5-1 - CASSQGLESSEQFF TGCGCCAGCAGCCAGGGACTAGAGTCGAGTGAGCAGTTCTTC
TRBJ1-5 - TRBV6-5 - CASSPWYSNQPQHF TGTGCCAGCAGTCCCTGGTATAGCAATCAGCCCCAGCATTTT
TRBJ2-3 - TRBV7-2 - CASSLALSGSTDTQYF TGTGCCAGCAGCTTAGCTCTGAGCGGGAGCACAGATACGCAGTATTTT
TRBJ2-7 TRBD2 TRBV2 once CASGGGGPYEQYF TGTGCCAGCGGGGGCGGGGGGCCCTACGAGCAGTACTTC
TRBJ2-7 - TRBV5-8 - CASSLRGLSYEQYF TGTGCCAGCAGCTTGCGAGGGCTGTCTTACGAGCAGTACTTC
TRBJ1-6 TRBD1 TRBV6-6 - CASSATGGENSPLHF TGTGCCAGCAGTGCCACAGGGGGCGAGAATTCACCCCTCCACTTT
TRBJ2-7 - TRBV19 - CASSMGARSSYEQYF TGTGCCAGTAGTATGGGGGCGAGGAGCTCCTACGAGCAGTACTTC
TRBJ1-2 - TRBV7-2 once CASSGKTGWEAGYTF TGTGCCAGCAGCGGAAAAACAGGGTGGGAAGCTGGCTACACCTTC
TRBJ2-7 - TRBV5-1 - CASSGVSTGLYEQYF TGCGCCAGCAGCGGAGTTTCTACGGGATTATACGAGCAGTACTTC
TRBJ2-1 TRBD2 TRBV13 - CASSLAHRQAGGRNEQFF TGTGCCAGCAGCTTAGCTCATCGTCAGGCGGGGGGGCGGAATGAGCAGTTCTTC
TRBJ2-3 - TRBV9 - CASSVGAQASTDTQYF TGTGCCAGCAGCGTAGGTGCACAGGCTAGCACAGATACGCAGTATTTT
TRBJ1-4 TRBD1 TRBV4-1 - CASSQIRDRDRNEKLFF TGCGCCAGCAGCCAAATTCGGGACAGGGATCGAAATGAAAAACTGTTTTTT
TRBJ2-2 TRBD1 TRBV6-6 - CASSLGQGITGELFF TGTGCCAGCAGCCTGGGACAGGGGATCACCGGGGAGCTGTTTTTT
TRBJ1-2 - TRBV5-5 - CASSLGRGANYGYTF TGTGCCAGCAGCTTGGGGCGGGGAGCTAACTATGGCTACACCTTC
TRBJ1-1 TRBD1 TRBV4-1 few CASSSRDRDNTEAFF TGCGCCAGCAGCAGCCGGGACAGGGATAACACTGAAGCTTTCTTT
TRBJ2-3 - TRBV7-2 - CASSFRGTVTDTQYF TGTGCCAGCAGCTTTAGGGGGACCGTCACAGATACGCAGTATTTT
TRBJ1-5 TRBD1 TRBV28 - CASSPPRGRTSNQPQHF TGTGCCAGCAGTCCTCCCAGGGGGCGGACGAGCAATCAGCCCCAGCATTTT
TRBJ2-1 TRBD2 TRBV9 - CASSSGLAGEPYNEQFF TGTGCCAGCAGCTCCGGACTAGCGGGCGAGCCTTACAATGAGCAGTTCTTC
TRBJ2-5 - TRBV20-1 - CSAWAAAQYF TGCAGTGCCTGGGCGGCGGCCCAGTACTTC
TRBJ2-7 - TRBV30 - CAWSVDIYYEQYF TGTGCCTGGAGTGTTGACATATACTACGAGCAGTACTTC
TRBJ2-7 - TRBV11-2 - CASSLTDPGWAPYEQYF TGTGCCAGCAGCTTAACCGACCCCGGGTGGGCCCCCTACGAGCAGTACTTC
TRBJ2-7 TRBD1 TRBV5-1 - CASSLVGTGIYEQYF TGCGCCAGCAGCTTGGTCGGGACAGGGATCTACGAGCAGTACTTC
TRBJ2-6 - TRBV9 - CASGGVFKQSRANVLTF TGTGCCAGCGGGGGAGTGTTCAAACAAAGTCGGGCCAACGTCCTGACTTTC
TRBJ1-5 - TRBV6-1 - CASSGQTNQPQHF TGTGCCAGCAGCGGACAGACCAATCAGCCCCAGCATTTT
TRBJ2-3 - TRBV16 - CASSPQASGTQYF TGTGCCAGCAGCCCCCAAGCCTCTGGTACGCAGTATTTT
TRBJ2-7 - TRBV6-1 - CATGTRDIGYEQYF TGTGCCACCGGGACCCGGGACATAGGCTACGAGCAGTACTTC
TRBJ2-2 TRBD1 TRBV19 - CASSIGDRGLSNTGELFF TGTGCCAGTAGTATCGGGGACAGGGGACTGTCGAACACCGGGGAGCTGTTTTTT
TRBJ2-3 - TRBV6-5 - CASSYRGFGTDTQYF TGTGCCAGCAGTTACAGAGGGTTTGGCACAGATACGCAGTATTTT
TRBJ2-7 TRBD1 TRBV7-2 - CASRGQAFWDEQYF TGTGCCAGCAGGGGACAGGCCTTCTGGGACGAGCAGTACTTC
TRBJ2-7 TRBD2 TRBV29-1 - CSVLAGPYEQYF TGCAGCGTGCTAGCGGGCCCCTACGAGCAGTACTTC
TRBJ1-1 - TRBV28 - CASRWTDMNTEAFF TGTGCCAGCAGATGGACAGATATGAACACTGAAGCTTTCTTT
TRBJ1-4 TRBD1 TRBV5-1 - CASSLAGTGTEKLFF TGCGCCAGCAGCTTGGCCGGGACAGGAACTGAAAAACTGTTTTTT
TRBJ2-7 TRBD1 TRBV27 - CASSLSRDSAYEQYF TGTGCCAGCAGTTTGTCCCGGGACAGCGCCTACGAGCAGTACTTC
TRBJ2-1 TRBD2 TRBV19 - CASSRLAGGYNEQFF TGTGCCAGTAGTCGTCTAGCGGGGGGCTACAATGAGCAGTTCTTC
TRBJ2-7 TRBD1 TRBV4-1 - CASSQDTGGPYEQYF TGCGCCAGCAGCCAAGATACAGGGGGTCCCTACGAGCAGTACTTC
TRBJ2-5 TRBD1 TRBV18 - CASSPMATGTGVGETQYF TGTGCCAGCTCACCTATGGCCACCGGGACAGGGGTTGGGGAGACCCAGTACTTC
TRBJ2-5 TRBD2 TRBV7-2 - CASSESSGRGETQYF TGTGCCAGCAGCGAGTCTAGCGGGAGGGGGGAGACCCAGTACTTC
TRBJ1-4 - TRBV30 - CAWRREKGWGVNEKLFF TGTGCCTGGAGGAGGGAGAAGGGTTGGGGGGTTAATGAAAAACTGTTTTTT
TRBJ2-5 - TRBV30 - CAWSYGSQETQYF TGTGCCTGGAGTTACGGTAGCCAAGAGACCCAGTACTTC
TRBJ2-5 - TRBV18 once CASSPGETQYF TGTGCCAGCTCGCCGGGCGAGACCCAGTACTTC
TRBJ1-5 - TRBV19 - CASSMVSGTSNQPQHF TGTGCCAGTAGTATGGTCTCAGGTACCTCCAATCAGCCCCAGCATTTT
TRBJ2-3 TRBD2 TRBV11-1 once CASSPRTSGLTDTQYF TGTGCCAGCAGCCCTCGGACTAGCGGACTCACAGATACGCAGTATTTT
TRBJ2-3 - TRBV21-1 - CASSTPLGGEQPEDTQYF TGTGCCAGCTCCACCCCCCTCGGGGGGGAACAACCTGAGGATACGCAGTATTTT
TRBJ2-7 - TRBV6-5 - CASTRPGGSYEQYF TGTGCCAGCACCCGCCCGGGCGGATCCTACGAGCAGTACTTC
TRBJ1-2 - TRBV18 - CASSPGQNYGYTF TGTGCCAGCTCACCGGGACAAAACTATGGCTACACCTTC
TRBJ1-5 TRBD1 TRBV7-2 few CASSIRTGGDQPQHF TGTGCCAGCAGCATCCGGACAGGGGGGGATCAGCCCCAGCATTTT
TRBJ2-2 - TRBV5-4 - CASSFASLNTGELFF TGTGCCAGCAGCTTTGCTAGCTTGAACACCGGGGAGCTGTTTTTT
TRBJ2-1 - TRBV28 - CATSEDNNEQFF TGTGCCACTTCGGAGGACAACAATGAGCAGTTCTTC
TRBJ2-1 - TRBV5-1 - CASSLELQHNEQFF TGCGCCAGCAGCTTGGAACTACAGCACAATGAGCAGTTCTTC
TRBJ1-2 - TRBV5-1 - CASSFPGASGYTF TGCGCCAGCAGCTTCCCAGGGGCCTCTGGCTACACCTTC
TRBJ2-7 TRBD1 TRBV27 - CASSKTGAGSYEQYF TGTGCCAGCAGTAAAACAGGGGCGGGCTCCTACGAGCAGTACTTC